Following are 24 T cell receptor beta chains from one sample sequenced in a study of identical twins. MiXCR was run by TCRdb on the 5' RACE reads, yielding one entry per CDR3 protein. The sample carries a few hundred thousand distinct CDR3 sequences, 9.5% to 15% recorded once. These data were also reused for a study on yellow fever vaccine responses in identical twins.

Source material: memory (CD45RO+) T cells sorted from blood. The source of these receptors is a woman aged 18-30 years in good health.

As to this clonotype: A much larger clone is a single base away; this may be a read error. This sequence joins TRBV20-1 and TRBJ2-7, with D tentatively TRBD2 (5 bases). The CDR3 runs to 16 residues. Germline lookup yields CDR1 DFQATT and CDR2 SNEGSKA (reference sequence). CDR3 bases: TGCTGTGCTCTGGAGGCCAGGACTTTAAGTTCCTACGAGCAGTACTTC. The encoded protein is CCALEARTLSSYEQYF.

With respect to this clonotype: Because the CDR3's place on the DNA is in doubt, the DNA is left out and the CDR3 is given as listed by TCRdb. The genes are TRBV6-4 and TRBJ2-3. The CDR3 contains 14 residues when both ends are counted. The germline CDR1 and CDR2 sequences are MRHNA and SNTAGT. CDR3: CASSTSDYTDTQYF.

The table lists this clonotype with many counts. V is TRBV3-1 and J is TRBJ1-6; perhaps TRBD1 as D (5 bases). V gave up 1 base and J gave up 8 bases, with 9 bases separating them. CDR3 length: 14 residues. Germline V lookup: CDR1 LGHDT, CDR2 YNNKEL (reference sequence). The CDR3 bases are TGTGCCAGCAGCCAAGGTCTAGGGGATTCACCCCTCCACTTT. Its protein is CASSQGLGDSPLHF.

This clonotype was observed a handful of times. This rearrangement joins TRBV14 to TRBJ1-2; D may be TRBD1 (5 bases). This CDR3 contains 15 residues. Per germline, CDR1 SGHDN and CDR2 FVKESK. The V and J ends lost 1 base and 7 bases respectively, with 16 bases between them. CDR3 in amino acids: CASSQGGTGVFGYTF. The CDR3 nucleotides are TGTGCCAGCAGCCAAGGGGGGACGGGCGTATTTGGCTACACCTTC.

This clonotype has more than one count but fewer than ten. The J gene is TRBJ2-3, the V gene TRBV18; 8 positions agree with TRBD1. The junction had 6 bases not matched to a gene; V was cut back by 1 base and J by 3 bases. Germline V gives CDR1 KGHSH, CDR2 LQKENI. The CDR3 spans 16 residues. The CDR3 coding sequence is TGTGCCAGCTCACCACAAGTGACAGGGGATACAGATACGCAGTATTTT. This translates into CASSPQVTGDTDTQYF. The whole variable domain, remainder taken from reference TRBV18 and TRBJ2-3, is NAGVMQNPRHLVRRRGQEARLRCSPMKGHSHVYWYRQLPEEGLKFMVYLQKENIIDESGMPKERFSAEFPKEGPSILRIQQVVRGDSAAYFCASSPQVTGDTDTQYFGPGTRLTVL.

This clonotype was counted between two and nine times. The V and J genes are TRBV10-2 and TRBJ2-1, with D possibly matching TRBD1 (6 bases). Trimming stripped 6 bases from V and 10 bases from J, with 16 bases between. Germline CDR1 WSHSY, CDR2 SAAADI. The CDR3 consists of 13 residues. The CDR3 DNA follows: TGCGCCAGCAGAGAGACAGGCCCCCTAGAGCAGTTCTTC. Its protein product is CASRETGPLEQFF.

The genes are TRBV20-1 and TRBJ2-2, with D possibly matching TRBD1 (6 bases). There are 13 residues in the CDR3. V lost 6 bases to trimming and J lost 0 bases, with 8 bases between them. CDR1 is DFQATT and CDR2 is SNEGSKA in the germline V gene (reference sequence). CDR3 sequence: CSARGTNTGELFF. Here the CDR3 DNA reads TGCAGTGCCAGGGGCACGAACACCGGGGAGCTGTTTTTT.

This clonotype was recorded a few times. The chain links TRBV3-1 to TRBJ1-3; no clear D. This CDR3 contains 17 residues. Germline loops: CDR1 LGHDT, CDR2 YNNKEL (reference sequence). The V end lost 1 base, the J end lost 0 bases, and 13 bases lay between the germline ends. The CDR3 coding sequence is TGTGCCAGCAGCCAAGGGTTACCCTCCTTCTCTGGAAACACCATATATTTT. Protein sequence: CASSQGLPSFSGNTIYF.

This clonotype was seen ten or more times. J is TRBJ2-3 and V is TRBV4-3; 8 bases line up with TRBD1. The CDR3 contains 14 residues. Losses at the gene ends were 2 bases for V and 6 bases for J; bases not matched to a gene: 4. Germline CDR1 and CDR2: LGHNA and YSLEER. Here the CDR3 DNA reads TGCGCCAGCAGCCAACGGACAGGGAGGGATACGCAGTATTTT. Amino acids: CASSQRTGRDTQYF.

Ten or more counts support this clonotype. This rearrangement joins TRBV3-1 to TRBJ2-3; 13 nucleotides agree with TRBD2. J lost 4 bases, V lost 4 bases, and 5 bases had no gene match. The CDR3 has 16 amino acids. Looked up from germline, CDR1 is LGHDT and CDR2 is YNNKEL (reference sequence). In nucleotides, the CDR3 is TGTGCCAGCAGCCGGTCGGGACTAGCGGGACCAGATACGCAGTATTTT. This sequence encodes CASSRSGLAGPDTQYF.

This clonotype has more than one count but fewer than ten. The chain links TRBV5-1 to TRBJ2-1; TRBD1 matches at 7 bases. Trimming cost V 4 bases and J 5 bases; bases outside gene matches: 9. The CDR3 extends over 15 amino acids. Germline V gene lookup returns CDR1 SGHRS and CDR2 YFSETQ. The CDR3 reads CASSRGGQKHNEQFF. The CDR3 bases are TGCGCCAGCAGCCGAGGGGGCCAAAAACACAATGAGCAGTTCTTC. The full variable domain, rest sourced from reference TRBV5-1 and TRBJ2-1, is KAGVTQTPRYLIKTRGQQVTLSCSPISGHRSVSWYQQTPGQGLQFLFEYFSETQRNKGNFPGRFSGRQFSNSRSEMNVSTLELGDSALYLCASSRGGQKHNEQFFGPGTRLTVL.

This clonotype was detected a few times. A read error may account for a junction end that differs from germline. The chain links TRBV3-1 to TRBJ2-7; D remains ambiguous. There are 15 residues in the CDR3. The V gene's germline CDR1 is LGHDT and CDR2 YNNKEL (reference sequence). For the CDR3, the DNA is TGTGCCAGCAGCCAAGGTCGTGGGGTCTCCGACGAGCAGTACTTC. It translates to CASSQGRGVSDEQYF.

Ten or more counts support this clonotype. The chain combines TRBV4-3 with TRBJ2-6; D is uncertain. This CDR3 region has 16 residues. The germline V and J ends were trimmed by 1 base and 0 bases, with 7 bases remaining between them. The germline V gene has CDR1 LGHNA and CDR2 YSLEER. CDR3 amino acids: CASSQAWGSGANVLTF. In DNA, the CDR3 is TGCGCCAGCAGCCAAGCTTGGGGCTCTGGGGCCAACGTCCTGACTTTC.

The chain recombines TRBV20-1 with TRBJ2-1, with D perhaps matching TRBD1 or TRBD2 (6 bases each). The CDR3 has 14 residues. V was cut by 1 base and J by 3 bases, with 10 bases left in between. Germline V CDR1 and CDR2: DFQATT, SNEGSKA (reference sequence). The CDR3 sequence: CSARGGAVYNEQFF. The CDR3 coding sequence is TGCAGTGCTAGAGGGGGGGCAGTCTACAATGAGCAGTTCTTC.

In its sample, this clonotype was seen a few times. The rearrangement uses TRBV30 and TRBJ2-4; D uncertain. In germline, CDR1 is GTSNPN, CDR2 SVGIG (reference sequence). The V gene lost 3 bases and the J gene lost 2 bases, with 11 bases spanning the gap. The CDR3 loop spans 14 amino acids. CDR3 nucleotides: TGTGCCTGGAGCCCCCCTCTGTCCAAAAACATTCAGTACTTC. Protein sequence: CAWSPPLSKNIQYF.

In its sample, this clonotype was seen many times. The chain combines TRBV15 with TRBJ2-1; 8 bases map to TRBD2. CDR1 is LNHNV, CDR2 YYDKDF, per germline (reference sequence). The CDR3 has 15 amino acids. V dropped 5 bases and J dropped 3; count of bases not matched to a gene: 6. As DNA, the CDR3 is TGTGCCACCAGCGAAGGACTAGCTCACTACAATGAGCAGTTCTTC. Translation gives CATSEGLAHYNEQFF.

The gene calls are TRBV7-8 and TRBJ2-3; 14 bases match TRBD2. Germline V gives CDR1 SGHVS, CDR2 FQNEAQ. There are 15 residues in the CDR3. J gave up 13 bases and V 1 base, and 7 bases lay outside the gene matches. This CDR3 is CASSLERGLAGVKYF. CDR3 coding DNA: TGTGCCAGCAGCTTAGAAAGGGGACTAGCGGGGGTCAAGTATTTT.

This clonotype was picked up a small number of times. The V and J genes are TRBV20-1 and TRBJ2-4; no reliable D call. V was pared by 0 bases and J by 0 bases, with 3 bases between. Per germline, CDR1 DFQATT and CDR2 SNEGSKA (reference sequence). The CDR3 extends over 13 amino acids. In DNA, the CDR3 is TGCAGTGCTAGAGATCTAGCCAAAAACATTCAGTACTTC. Residues: CSARDLAKNIQYF.

This clonotype occurred a few times. The chain combines TRBV11-2 with TRBJ2-1, with D hard to call. Germline values: CDR1 SGHAT, CDR2 FQNNGV. V was pared by 1 base and J by 0 bases, with 4 bases between. The CDR3 runs 14 residues. The CDR3 DNA reads TGTGCCAGCAGCTTAGTGGTCTCCTACAATGAGCAGTTCTTC. Protein: CASSLVVSYNEQFF.

The chain couples TRBV29-1 to TRBJ2-7; weak D call: TRBD2 (5 bases). The germline V and J ends were trimmed by 6 bases and 1 base, with 10 bases remaining between them. The CDR3 consists of 12 residues. Germline CDR1 SQVTM, CDR2 ANQGSEA. The CDR3 loop is CSVNRGSYEQYF. Here the CDR3 DNA reads TGCAGCGTCAACCGGGGATCCTACGAGCAGTACTTC.

This clonotype was found many times. This chain connects TRBV7-9 to TRBJ1-2; 7 bases fit TRBD1. Germline values: CDR1 SEHNR, CDR2 FQNEAQ (reference sequence). The CDR3 extends over 13 amino acids. Trimming removed 4 bases from V and 6 bases from J; junction bases left unmatched: 5. CDR3 DNA sequence: TGTGCCAGCAGCTCCGGGACAGTGAATGGCTACACCTTC. Translated, it gives CASSSGTVNGYTF. The whole variable domain, remainder taken from reference TRBV7-9 and TRBJ1-2, is DTGVSQNPRHKITKRGQNVTFRCDPISEHNRLYWYRQTLGQGPEFLTYFQNEAQLEKSRLLSDRFSAERPKGSFSTLEIQRTEQGDSAMYLCASSSGTVNGYTFGSGTRLTVV.

This clonotype came up many times. The rearrangement uses TRBV12-3 or TRBV12-4 and TRBJ1-5; a weak D match, TRBD1 (5 bases). The V end lost 5 bases, the J end lost 7 bases, and 15 bases lay between the germline ends. There are 14 residues in the CDR3. In DNA, the CDR3 is TGTGCCAGCAGTCCGCCTGGGGAGGGGCAGCCCCAGCATTTT. It encodes CASSPPGEGQPQHF.

The chain is built from TRBV6-1 and TRBJ2-4; either TRBD1 or TRBD2 may supply D (5 bases each). V lost 6 bases and J lost 0, with 12 bases in between. Germline V gene sequence: CDR1 MNHNS, CDR2 SASEGT. The CDR3 is 15 amino acids. Here the CDR3 reads CASSRDLLAKNIQYF. As DNA, the CDR3 is TGTGCCAGCAGCCGGGACCTCTTAGCCAAAAACATTCAGTACTTC.

The rearrangement links TRBV9 to TRBJ2-1; TRBD2 aligns across 11 bases. J gave up 8 bases and V 4 bases, and 14 bases lay outside the gene matches. Germline loops: CDR1 SGDLS, CDR2 YYNGEE. There are 17 residues in the CDR3. The CDR3 DNA reads TGTGCCAGCAGCCTTCGGACCTTAGCGGGAGGGCGGGATGAGCAGTTCTTC. This sequence encodes CASSLRTLAGGRDEQFF. The full variable domain, its missing parts supplied by reference TRBV9 and TRBJ2-1, is DSGVTQTPKHLITATGQRVTLRCSPRSGDLSVYWYQQSLDQGLQFLIQYYNGEERAKGNILERFSAQQFPDLHSELNLSSLELGDSALYFCASSLRTLAGGRDEQFFGPGTRLTVL.